These 21 T cell receptor beta chains were sequenced from one sample in a study of T cells after posttransplantation cyclophosphamide. TCRdb keeps only in-frame clones here, not all; method: immunoSEQ multiplex PCR. The sample lists around 20,000 clones; 97% were seen once. Cells defined as naive were viable CD3+CD4+ or CD3+CD8+ and CCR7+CD45RA+CD45RO-CD95-CD27+CD28+. Sequenced sample: naive CD4+ T cells sorted from PBMCs. These receptors were collected from a man aged 45-65 years in good health, CMV-negative, and a related stem cell transplant donor.

V gene TRBV18 combines with J gene TRBJ1-5; D is ambiguous. The CDR3 loop spans 14 amino acids. The V gene lost 3 bases and the J gene lost 4 bases, with 10 bases spanning the gap. The V gene's germline CDR1 is KGHSH and CDR2 LQKENI. The CDR3 DNA reads as TGTGCCAGCTCACCTTCTACGGGGAATCAGCCCCAGCATTTT. Residues: CASSPSTGNQPQHF.

The chain is built from TRBV15 and TRBJ2-3, with 9 bases lining up with TRBD2. The V gene's germline CDR1 is LNHNV and CDR2 YYDKDF (reference sequence). The CDR3 sequence is 16 residues long. V shed 6 bases, J shed 5 bases, and the junction held 12 bases outside the gene matches. The CDR3: CATSTLSGGSRDTQYF. DNA of the CDR3: TGTGCCACCAGTACACTCAGCGGGGGGAGTCGAGATACGCAGTATTTT.

The chain carries TRBV29-1 and TRBJ2-5, with TRBD1 as a possible D gene (7 bases). Trimming stripped 6 bases from V and 5 bases from J, with 16 bases between. Per the germline V gene, CDR1 is SQVTM and CDR2 is ANQGSEA. This CDR3 has 13 residues. The CDR3 sequence: CSVTPGGSETQYF. CDR3 in DNA: TGCAGCGTCACACCAGGGGGGAGCGAGACCCAGTACTTC.

V and J are TRBV27 and TRBJ1-6; 10 bases line up with TRBD1. The trim removed 5 bases at V and 0 bases at J, leaving 4 bases unmatched. Germline V gene data show CDR1 as MNHEY and CDR2 as SMNVEV (reference sequence). The CDR3 runs to 17 residues. In DNA form, the CDR3 reads TGTGCCAGCAGTCCGGACAGGGGGAGCTCCTATAATTCACCCCTCCACTTT. Translation gives CASSPDRGSSYNSPLHF.

The V gene is TRBV7-8, the J gene TRBJ2-7; no firm D call. In germline, CDR1 is SGHVS, CDR2 FQNEAQ. This CDR3 is built from 12 residues. Trimming cost V 5 bases and J 0 bases, with 5 bases left between them. CDR3 amino acids: CASSGGSYEQYF. The DNA of the CDR3 is TGTGCCAGCAGCGGCGGCTCCTACGAGCAGTACTTC. Based on the CDR3 plus reference TRBV7-8 and TRBJ2-7, the full variable domain is GAGVSQSPRYKVAKRGQDVALRCDPISGHVSLFWYQQALGQGPEFLTYFQNEAQLDKSGLPSDRFFAERPEGSVSTLKIQRTQQEDSAVYLCASSGGSYEQYFGPGTRLTVT.

The chain employs TRBV9 and TRBJ2-3; 10 bases map to TRBD1. J gave up 1 base and V 4 bases, and 3 bases lay outside the gene matches. From germline, CDR1 is SGDLS and CDR2 YYNGEE. The CDR3 runs 15 residues. CDR3: CASSPTGGRTDTQYF. CDR3 nucleotide sequence: TGTGCCAGCAGCCCGACAGGGGGCCGCACAGATACGCAGTATTTT. The full variable domain, with the rest looked up from reference TRBV9 and TRBJ2-3, is DSGVTQTPKHLITATGQRVTLRCSPRSGDLSVYWYQQSLDQGLQFLIQYYNGEERAKGNILERFSAQQFPDLHSELNLSSLELGDSALYFCASSPTGGRTDTQYFGPGTRLTVL.

The chain recombines TRBV7-3 with TRBJ2-3, with D possibly matching TRBD2 (6 bases). V lost 1 base and J 0 bases, leaving 14 bases between the germline ends. Germline CDR1 is SGHTA and CDR2 is FQGTGA. The CDR3 runs to 17 residues. CDR3 sequence (DNA): TGTGCCAGCAGCTTAAAGGGAGGCCAATCTAGCACAGATACGCAGTATTTT. Its protein is CASSLKGGQSSTDTQYF.

V is TRBV19 and J is TRBJ1-5; TRBD1 agrees at 7 bases. Germline V gene lookup returns CDR1 LNHDA and CDR2 SQIVND (reference sequence). J lost 3 bases, V lost 8 bases, and 7 bases had no gene match. This CDR3 region has 14 residues. The CDR3 DNA reads TGTGCCAGTTCCTCAGGGGGGTTCAATCAGCCCCAGCATTTT. Protein: CASSSGGFNQPQHF.

Concerning this clone itself: This same CDR3 is encoded by further DNA sequences in the sample. The CDR3 spells CASRIDAGTGGDYGYTF. In nucleotides, the CDR3 is TGTGCCAGCAGGATCGATGCAGGGACAGGGGGCGACTATGGCTACACCTTC. The chain uses TRBV27 and TRBJ1-2, with 12 bases aligning to TRBD1. V dropped 6 bases and J dropped 3; count of bases not matched to a gene: 11. Germline CDR1 MNHEY, CDR2 SMNVEV (reference sequence). This CDR3 contains 17 residues.

This rearrangement joins TRBV6-5 to TRBJ1-2, with D tentatively TRBD1 (5 bases). V lost 10 bases and J lost 4, with 16 bases in between. From germline, CDR1 is MNHEY and CDR2 SVGAGI. The CDR3 loop spans 13 amino acids. The CDR3, as DNA: TGTGCCACCGTTTCGGGGGTAGGCTATGGCTACACCTTC. Its protein product is CATVSGVGYGYTF.

The chain combines TRBV6-5 with TRBJ2-1; D is ambiguous. Trimming pared 5 bases from V and 0 bases from J, leaving 8 bases between. Germline V gene data show CDR1 as MNHEY and CDR2 as SVGAGI. The CDR3 runs to 14 residues. The CDR3: CASSPSSSYNEQFF. The CDR3 nucleotides are TGTGCCAGCAGTCCCTCGAGCTCCTACAATGAGCAGTTCTTC.

This chain uses TRBV6-1 with TRBJ1-2; possibly TRBD1 for D (6 bases). Germline V gene data show CDR1 as MNHNS and CDR2 as SASEGT. CDR3 length: 16 residues. Trimming pared 4 bases from V and 0 bases from J, leaving 15 bases between. For the CDR3, the DNA is TGTGCCAGCAGTGTCGCCTCGACAGGTACTAACTATGGCTACACCTTC. Encoded protein: CASSVASTGTNYGYTF.

This chain uses TRBV19 with TRBJ2-2; D perhaps matches TRBD2 (6 bases). CDR1 is LNHDA, CDR2 SQIVND, per germline (reference sequence). The CDR3 totals 17 residues. V lost 6 bases and J 0 bases, leaving 17 bases between the germline ends. This CDR3 is CASSPPGRSANTGELFF. CDR3 bases: TGTGCCAGTAGCCCGCCGGGGAGGTCCGCGAACACCGGGGAGCTGTTTTTT. Variable domain in full (rest from reference TRBV19 and TRBJ2-2): DGGITQSPKYLFRKEGQNVTLSCEQNLNHDAMYWYRQDPGQGLRLIYYSQIVNDFQKGDIAEGYSVSREKKESFPLTVTSAQKNPTAFYLCASSPPGRSANTGELFFGEGSRLTVL.

The chain carries TRBV20-1 and TRBJ1-1; D gene unclear. Germline CDR1 reads DFQATT; CDR2 reads SNEGSKA (reference sequence). Trimming took off 1 base at V and 11 bases at J, with 8 bases between the two ends. The CDR3 is 10 residues long. For the CDR3, the DNA is TGCAGTGCTAGAGCGGTCGGGGCTTTCTTT. It yields the protein CSARAVGAFF.

The chain links TRBV7-2 to TRBJ2-7; D possibly corresponds to TRBD2 (5 bases). The CDR3 extends over 15 amino acids. Looked up from germline, CDR1 is SGHTA and CDR2 is FQGNSA. Trimming cost V 1 base and J 1 base, with 11 bases left between them. The chain's CDR3 is CASSLGVGSSYEQYF. The CDR3 DNA follows: TGTGCCAGCAGCTTAGGCGTAGGGAGTTCCTACGAGCAGTACTTC. The whole variable domain, remainder taken from reference TRBV7-2 and TRBJ2-7, is GAGVSQSPSNKVTEKGKDVELRCDPISGHTALYWYRQSLGQGLEFLIYFQGNSAPDKSGLPSDRFSAERTGGSVSTLTIQRTQQEDSAVYLCASSLGVGSSYEQYFGPGTRLTVT.

This clone was found once. The chain recombines TRBV6-5 with TRBJ2-2; D not certain. Germline values: CDR1 MNHEY, CDR2 SVGAGI. The CDR3 consists of 12 residues. Trimming cost V 7 bases and J 4 bases, with 7 bases left between them. In DNA, the CDR3 is TGTGCCAGCACCTCCTCCACCGGGGAGCTGTTTTTT. Translating it yields CASTSSTGELFF.

The rearrangement uses TRBV18 and TRBJ2-7; tentatively, D is TRBD1 (6 bases). With 1 base removed from V and 0 bases from J, the gap between germline ends came to 19 bases. Germline V gene data show CDR1 as KGHSH and CDR2 as LQKENI. The CDR3 covers 18 residues. For the CDR3, the DNA is TGTGCCAGCTCACCACAACGGTCCGGGACAACAAGCTCCTACGAGCAGTACTTC. This encodes CASSPQRSGTTSSYEQYF.

The table lists this clone with a count of one. This chain uses TRBV7-9 with TRBJ1-2; 10 nucleotides align to TRBD1. J was trimmed by 3 bases and V by 5 bases; bases with no gene match: 6. This CDR3 has 15 amino acids. Germline-derived CDR1 and CDR2 are SEHNR and FQNEAQ (reference sequence). The CDR3 bases are TGTGCCAGCAGCGAATGGGACAGGGGCGACTATGGCTACACCTTC. The encoded protein is CASSEWDRGDYGYTF.

The chain couples TRBV6-5 to TRBJ2-7; D is uncertain. The V and J ends lost 6 bases and 6 bases respectively, with 15 bases between them. CDR1 MNHEY and CDR2 SVGAGI come from the germline V gene. The CDR3 consists of 13 residues. The CDR3, as DNA: TGTGCCAGCAGCCTGCGACGCGGTCTCGAGCAGTACTTC. Amino acid sequence: CASSLRRGLEQYF.

This chain connects TRBV6-1 to TRBJ2-1; TRBD2 aligns across 16 bases. The CDR3 is 15 amino acids. The germline V gene has CDR1 MNHNS and CDR2 SASEGT. The trim removed 4 bases at V and 10 bases at J, leaving 4 bases unmatched. The CDR3 protein is CASSAGTSGGGEQFF. DNA of the CDR3: TGTGCCAGCAGTGCCGGGACTAGCGGGGGGGGAGAGCAGTTCTTC.

V gene TRBV18 combines with J gene TRBJ2-1; 7 bases are shared with TRBD2. The V gene's germline CDR1 is KGHSH and CDR2 LQKENI. The CDR3 loop spans 15 amino acids. Losses at the gene ends were 6 bases for V and 9 bases for J; bases not matched to a gene: 14. CDR3 sequence: CASSTGGREYIEQFF. CDR3 DNA: TGTGCCAGCTCCACCGGAGGGCGGGAGTATATTGAGCAGTTCTTC.